This T cell receptor beta chain appears in the sequencing data of a study of OX40 agonist ivuxolimab in advanced cancers. Remarks on this clone: Antigen: not known.

Study-level points and caveats: Expanded clones were, on average, more numerous among CD8+ T cells than CD4+.

Only in-frame clones appear in the TCRdb table, and some are missing; sequencing was by immunoSEQ multiplex PCR. This table holds around 68,000 clones, around 90% found once. V shed 1 base and J shed 3 bases, with 16 bases lying between them. CDR1 is LGHNA and CDR2 is YNFKEQ in the germline V gene. The CDR3 is 16 residues long. The gene calls are TRBV4-2 and TRBJ2-7; D could derive from TRBD1 or TRBD2 (6 bases each). Material: CD4+ or CD8+ T cells sorted from blood, obtained in a trial of the OX40 agonist ivuxolimab. The receptor comes from an adult with an advanced solid tumor such as melanoma, head and neck, liver or kidney cancer. The CDR3 here is CASSQGGTGGGYEQYF. CDR3 nucleotides: TGTGCCAGCAGCCAAGGGGGGACCGGGGGCGGCTACGAGCAGTACTTC.